A single T cell receptor beta chain is shown here with its context. Its specific antigen is unknown. Base qualities are missing; no much larger clone stands one base away. The sample originates from a study of response to subunit inactivated influenza vaccine (dated by TCRdb to 2016 to 2019). About the investigation overall: The study used deep quantitative T cell receptor repertoire profiling to track responses to a trivalent subunit inactivated influenza vaccine.

CDR1 is given as KGHSH and CDR2 as LQKENI, both from the germline V gene. V is pared back by 3 bases and J by 3 bases, with 11 bases lying between the germline termini. The cysteine opens and the phenylalanine closes a CDR3 of 14 amino acids. CDR3 DNA is the only sequence kept; it has 42 bases, read in frame from the first base. The library came from RT-PCR. Sequencing was performed on an Illumina HiSeq 2500. TCRdb cleaned the public reads at Q25 with fastp, built clones with MiXCR and kept in-frame beta chains. Duplicate CDR3 protein sequences are folded into a single record with the most common DNA and genes. This sample has 550,000 to 800,000 distinct CDR3 sequences in its table, and 15% to 19% of those were observed once. The ten biggest clones cover under 14% of the sample. The paper's findings and limits, for the study overall: It was suggested by the authors that each seasonal influenza vaccination may recruit only a limited number of new T cells.

Recombination connected TRBV18 to TRBJ2-5; there is no confident call for the D gene. The sequence derives from a man over 45 who received an inactivated influenza vaccine. Donor details come from another sample of the same person, matched by shared clones. The material was PBMCs from blood, obtained 11 to 12 days after vaccination. The CDR3 has the sequence CASSPLGIKETQYF. The nucleotide sequence reads TGTGCCAGCTCACCTTTAGGAATCAAAGAGACCCAGTACTTC.